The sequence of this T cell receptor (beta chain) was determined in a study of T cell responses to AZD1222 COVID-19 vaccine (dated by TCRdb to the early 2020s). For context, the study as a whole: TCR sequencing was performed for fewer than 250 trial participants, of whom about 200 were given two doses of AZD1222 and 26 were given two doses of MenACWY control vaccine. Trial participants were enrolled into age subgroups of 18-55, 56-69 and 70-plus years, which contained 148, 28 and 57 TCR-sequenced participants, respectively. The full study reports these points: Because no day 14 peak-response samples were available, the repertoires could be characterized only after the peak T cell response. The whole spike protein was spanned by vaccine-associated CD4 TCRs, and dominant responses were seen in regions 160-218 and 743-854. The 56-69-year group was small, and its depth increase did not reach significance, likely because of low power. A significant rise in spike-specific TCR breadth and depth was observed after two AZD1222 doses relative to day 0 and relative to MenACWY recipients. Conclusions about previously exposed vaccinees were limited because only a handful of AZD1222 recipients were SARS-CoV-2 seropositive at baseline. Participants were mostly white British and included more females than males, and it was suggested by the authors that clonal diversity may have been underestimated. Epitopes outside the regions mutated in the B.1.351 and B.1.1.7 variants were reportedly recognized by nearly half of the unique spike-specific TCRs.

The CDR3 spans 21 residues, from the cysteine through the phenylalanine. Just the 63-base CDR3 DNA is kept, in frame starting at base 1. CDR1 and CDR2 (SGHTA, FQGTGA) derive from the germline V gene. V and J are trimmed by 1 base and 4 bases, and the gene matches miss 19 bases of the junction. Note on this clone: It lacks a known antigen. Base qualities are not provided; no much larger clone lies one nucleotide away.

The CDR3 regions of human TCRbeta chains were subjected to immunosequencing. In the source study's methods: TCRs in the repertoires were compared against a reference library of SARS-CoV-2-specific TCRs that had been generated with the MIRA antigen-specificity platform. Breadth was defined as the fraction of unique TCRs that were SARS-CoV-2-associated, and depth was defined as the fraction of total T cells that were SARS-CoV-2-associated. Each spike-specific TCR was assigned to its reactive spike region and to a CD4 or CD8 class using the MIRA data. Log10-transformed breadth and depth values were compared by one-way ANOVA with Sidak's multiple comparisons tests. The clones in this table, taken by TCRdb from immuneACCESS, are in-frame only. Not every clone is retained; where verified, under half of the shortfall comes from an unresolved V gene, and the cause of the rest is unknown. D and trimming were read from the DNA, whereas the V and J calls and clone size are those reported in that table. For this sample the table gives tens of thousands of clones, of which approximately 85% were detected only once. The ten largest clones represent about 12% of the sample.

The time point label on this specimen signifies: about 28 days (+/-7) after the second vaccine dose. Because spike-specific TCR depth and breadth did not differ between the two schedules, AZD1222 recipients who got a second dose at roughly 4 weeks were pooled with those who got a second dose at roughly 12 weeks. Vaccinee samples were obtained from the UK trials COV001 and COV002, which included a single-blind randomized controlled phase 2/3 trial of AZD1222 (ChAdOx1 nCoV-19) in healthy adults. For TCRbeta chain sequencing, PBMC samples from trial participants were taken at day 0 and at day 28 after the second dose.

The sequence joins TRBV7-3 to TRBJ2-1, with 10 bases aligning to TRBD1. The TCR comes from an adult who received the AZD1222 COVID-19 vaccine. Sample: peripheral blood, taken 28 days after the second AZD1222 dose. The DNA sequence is TGTGCCAGCAGCTTAATACGGGACAGGGGAGGTGCGGGCGGTAAATACAATGAGCAGTTCTTC. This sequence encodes CASSLIRDRGGAGGKYNEQFF.